This is a list of T cell receptor beta chains from one sample in a study of T cell changes during pregnancy in multiple sclerosis. Assay: immunoSEQ multiplex PCR; the TCRdb copy retains only in-frame clones and omits some. Found here are approximately 100,000 clones, roughly nine tenths of them singletons; the top ten hold around 0.92%. This sample comprised peripheral blood, obtained after pregnancy. The receptors were sampled from a female donor with multiple sclerosis, enrolled in a pregnancy study. Each CDR3 is given with its conserved first and last residue. The D gene is left open where the match is weak. A row's size may be missing; if present it is once, few, many or a size class.

d_gene	abundance	v_gene	j_gene	len	CDR3aa	CDR3nt
NA	many	TRBV27	TRBJ2-7	13	CASSPTSSYEQYF	TGTGCCAGCAGCCCGACTAGCTCCTACGAGCAGTACTTC
TRBD2	NA	TRBV5-4	TRBJ2-1	15	CASSLGLAGGYEQFF	TGTGCCAGCAGCTTGGGGCTAGCGGGGGGGTATGAGCAGTTCTTC
TRBD1	NA	TRBV28	TRBJ1-3	16	CASSGQGLYSGNTIYF	TGTGCCAGCAGTGGACAGGGCCTTTACTCTGGAAACACCATATATTTT
NA	NA	TRBV30	TRBJ1-2	11	CAWSGAGPLRF	TGTGCCTGGAGTGGTGCAGGGCCTTTGCGCTTC
NA	NA	TRBV5-5	TRBJ1-4	14	CASSPTRATEKLFF	TGTGCCAGCAGCCCGACTAGGGCCACCGAAAAACTGTTTTTT
NA	NA	TRBV9	TRBJ2-2	14	CASSNGLNTGELFF	TGTGCCAGCAGCAACGGACTGAACACCGGGGAGCTGTTTTTT
NA	NA	TRBV5-5	TRBJ2-7	15	CASSWDSTPTYEQYF	TGTGCCAGCAGCTGGGACTCCACACCGACCTACGAGCAGTACTTC
TRBD1	NA	TRBV28	TRBJ1-2	16	CASSLPWTGQIDGYTF	TGTGCCAGCAGTTTACCCTGGACAGGGCAGATCGATGGCTACACCTTC
NA	NA	TRBV7-2	TRBJ2-2	13	CASSRIGGGELFF	TGTGCCAGCAGCCGAATAGGCGGCGGGGAGCTGTTTTTT
NA	NA	TRBV5-1	TRBJ2-1	14	CASSLVGSGNEQFF	TGCGCCAGCAGCTTGGTGGGTAGCGGCAATGAGCAGTTCTTC
NA	once	TRBV27	TRBJ2-3	17	CASSAAGGRRSTDTQYF	TGTGCCAGCAGTGCCGCTGGTGGGCGGAGGAGCACAGATACGCAGTATTTT
TRBD1	once	TRBV4-3	TRBJ2-5	15	CASSREGTGKETQYF	TGCGCCAGCAGCCGCGAGGGGACAGGGAAAGAGACCCAGTACTTC
TRBD1	NA	TRBV5-1	TRBJ1-6	16	CASSLSGTGYNSPLHF	TGCGCCAGCAGCCTATCCGGGACAGGTTATAATTCACCCCTCCACTTT
NA	NA	TRBV21-1	TRBJ2-4	17	CASSKDGKMIAKNIQYF	TGTGCCAGCAGCAAAGATGGCAAAATGATAGCCAAAAACATTCAGTACTTC
NA	NA	TRBV9	TRBJ1-2	16	CASSVGQALRGDGYTF	TGTGCCAGCAGCGTAGGACAGGCCCTCCGGGGGGATGGCTACACCTTC
NA	NA	TRBV6-5	TRBJ1-3	12	CASRHSGNTIYF	TGTGCCAGCAGACACTCTGGAAACACCATATATTTT
TRBD1	NA	TRBV29-1	TRBJ1-1	13	CSVTGQMNTEAFF	TGCAGCGTCACGGGACAGATGAACACTGAAGCTTTCTTT
TRBD2	NA	TRBV6-5	TRBJ2-2	16	CASSYSRWEGTGELFF	TGTGCCAGCAGTTACTCGAGGTGGGAGGGGACCGGGGAGCTGTTTTTT
NA	NA	TRBV7-3	TRBJ2-5	15	CASSLSQGPTGTQYF	TGTGCCAGCAGCTTAAGCCAGGGTCCGACGGGGACCCAGTACTTC
TRBD1	NA	TRBV9	TRBJ2-1	13	CASGQGPYNEQFF	TGTGCCAGTGGACAGGGGCCCTACAATGAGCAGTTCTTC
TRBD2	NA	TRBV7-3	TRBJ2-3	15	CASSSLAGDTDTQYF	TGTGCCAGCAGCTCACTGGCGGGGGACACAGATACGCAGTATTTT
NA	NA	TRBV9	TRBJ2-2	16	CASSVFPSANTGELFF	TGTGCCAGCAGCGTATTCCCTAGCGCGAACACCGGGGAGCTGTTTTTT
NA	NA	TRBV5-1	TRBJ1-2	14	CASSWDFFGDGYTF	TGCGCCAGCAGCTGGGACTTTTTTGGAGATGGCTACACCTTC
NA	once	TRBV15	TRBJ2-1	13	CATGRPPGDEQFF	TGTGCCACCGGGAGGCCCCCCGGGGATGAGCAGTTCTTC
NA	NA	TRBV28	TRBJ2-2	14	CASSPLANTGELFF	TGTGCCAGCAGTCCCCTAGCGAACACCGGGGAGCTGTTTTTT